Each of the 21 T cell receptor beta chains below was sequenced from the same sample in a study of blood T cell repertoires in COVID-19. Sequenced by immunoSEQ multiplex PCR; TCRdb stores in-frame clones only, minus some. This sample has around 450,000 clones, with about 92% found just once. The sample was PBMCs or T cells enriched from blood (not recorded which). These TCRs come from a man aged 18 to 30 who had recovered from COVID-19.

The chain has TRBV30 and TRBJ1-4, with a weak D call TRBD1 (5 bases). This CDR3 comprises 14 residues. The germline V and J ends were trimmed by 1 base and 6 bases, with 12 bases remaining between them. CDR1 and CDR2 (germline): GTSNPN, SVGIG (reference sequence). CDR3 DNA: TGTGCCTGGAGTGCCAGGGTAAATGATGAAAAACTGTTTTTT. This gives the protein CAWSARVNDEKLFF.

The chain has TRBV9 and TRBJ1-1; D is uncertain. The germline V and J ends were trimmed by 0 bases and 3 bases, with 9 bases remaining between them. The V gene's germline CDR1 is SGDLS and CDR2 YYNGEE. This CDR3 has 14 amino acids. The CDR3 loop reads CASSVGQVDTEAFF. The DNA for the CDR3 is TGTGCCAGCAGCGTAGGGCAGGTAGACACTGAAGCTTTCTTT.

The gene calls are TRBV7-6 and TRBJ1-4; D gene ambiguous. The CDR3 loop spans 15 amino acids. Per germline, CDR1 SGHVS and CDR2 FNYEAQ. V dropped 0 bases and J dropped 5 bases, with 10 bases sitting between them. The CDR3 sequence: CASSLAAGFNEKLFF. The CDR3 DNA sequence: TGTGCCAGCAGCTTAGCGGCGGGGTTCAATGAAAAACTGTTTTTT. The variable domain in full, with the rest retrieved from reference TRBV7-6 and TRBJ1-4, is GAGVSQSPRYKVTKRGQDVALRCDPISGHVSLYWYRQALGQGPEFLTYFNYEAQQDKSGLPNDRFSAERPEGSISTLTIQRTEQRDSAMYRCASSLAAGFNEKLFFGSGTQLSVL.

This sequence joins TRBV7-9 and TRBJ1-1, with a possible D match to TRBD1 (5 bases). The germline V gene has CDR1 SEHNR and CDR2 FQNEAQ (reference sequence). This CDR3 comprises 17 residues. V shed 7 bases and J shed 5 bases, with 26 bases lying between them. The CDR3 spells CASNPIFLGQGGTEAFF. The CDR3 coding sequence is TGTGCCAGCAATCCGATCTTCCTCGGGCAGGGTGGAACTGAAGCTTTCTTT.

This clone occurred a few times. The DNA for the CDR3 is TGTGCCAGCAGTGAAGGGAGTAACACTGAAGCTTTCTTT. It translates to CASSEGSNTEAFF. This chain uses TRBV2 with TRBJ1-1, with D unresolved. V shed 1 base and J shed 2 bases, with 5 bases lying between them. The CDR3 extends over 13 amino acids. Germline CDR1 reads SNHLY; CDR2 reads FYNNEI.

V and J are TRBV6-1 and TRBJ1-2; the match to TRBD1 covers 7 bases. There are 14 residues in the CDR3. Germline loops: CDR1 MNHNS, CDR2 SASEGT. J gave up 7 bases and V 3 bases, and 8 bases lay outside the gene matches. The CDR3 region is CASSERNQGGGYTF. The CDR3 nucleotides read TGTGCCAGCAGTGAGCGAAACCAGGGGGGTGGCTACACCTTC.

The chain uses TRBV12-3 or TRBV12-4 and TRBJ1-2; D is uncertain. CDR3 length: 13 amino acids. V shed 2 bases and J shed 8 bases, with 12 bases lying between them. DNA of the CDR3: TGTGCCAGCAGTTTACACAACGCGCGGGGCTACACCTTC. Amino acid sequence: CASSLHNARGYTF.

The gene calls are TRBV6-5 and TRBJ2-7; 7 bases line up with TRBD1. J gave up 0 bases and V 2 bases, and 7 bases lay outside the gene matches. The length of the CDR3 is 16 residues. In germline, CDR1 is MNHEY, CDR2 SVGAGI. CDR3 sequence reads: CASSYRRGQASYEQYF. The CDR3 DNA reads as TGTGCCAGCAGTTACCGAAGAGGACAGGCCTCCTACGAGCAGTACTTC.

The V call is TRBV19, the J call TRBJ1-1, with a possible D match to TRBD1 (5 bases). This CDR3 is 14 amino acids long. CDR1 is LNHDA, CDR2 SQIVND, per germline (reference sequence). Trimming cost V 1 base and J 2 bases, with 8 bases left between them. The CDR3 protein is CASSIADSNTEAFF. DNA for the CDR3: TGTGCCAGTAGTATAGCAGACAGCAACACTGAAGCTTTCTTT.

The CDR3, as DNA: TGTGCCAGCAGCCAAGATAATAGCCCCTACACTGAAGCTTTCTTT. Amino acids: CASSQDNSPYTEAFF. This chain uses TRBV14 with TRBJ1-1; D remains unclear. CDR3 length: 15 amino acids. In germline, CDR1 is SGHDN, CDR2 FVKESK. Trimming cost V 0 bases and J 3 bases, with 11 bases left between them.

This chain uses TRBV5-4 with TRBJ2-7; D remains ambiguous. Trimming removed 4 bases at V and 1 base at J, with 6 bases between. The length of the CDR3 is 12 residues. CDR1 SGHNT and CDR2 YYREEE come from the germline V gene (reference sequence). The CDR3 region is CASSHTSYEQYF. The CDR3 DNA is TGTGCCAGCAGCCACACATCCTACGAGCAGTACTTC.

V and J are TRBV18 and TRBJ1-3; 7 positions match TRBD1. In germline, CDR1 is KGHSH, CDR2 LQKENI. CDR3 length: 17 residues. Trimming at V came to 1 base and at J to 0 bases, leaving 6 bases not matched to a gene. The CDR3 protein is CASSPRDSFTSGNTIYF. CDR3 DNA: TGTGCCAGCTCACCACGGGACAGCTTTACCTCTGGAAACACCATATATTTT.

The rearrangement joins TRBV7-3 to TRBJ1-2; no clear D. Germline V gene lookup returns CDR1 SGHTA and CDR2 FQGTGA. There are 14 residues in the CDR3. The V gene lost 3 bases and the J gene lost 0 bases, with 8 bases spanning the gap. The CDR3, as DNA: TGTGCCAGCAGCTTGGGCAGTTCTAACTATGGCTACACCTTC. It yields the protein CASSLGSSNYGYTF.

The J gene is TRBJ1-1, the V gene TRBV19; TRBD1 is a possible D gene (5 bases). Trimming cost V 2 bases and J 2 bases, with 15 bases left between them. The CDR3 consists of 16 residues. Germline V gene sequence: CDR1 LNHDA, CDR2 SQIVND (reference sequence). CDR3 region: CASSITPTVHNTEAFF. The CDR3 bases are TGTGCCAGTAGTATAACTCCGACAGTCCATAACACTGAAGCTTTCTTT.

Details on this clone: A much more abundant neighbour one base away suggests this may be a read error. The chain is built from TRBV11-2 and TRBJ1-1; 9 positions agree with TRBD1. The CDR3 runs to 13 residues. CDR1 is SGHAT, CDR2 FQNNGV, per germline. The trim removed 5 bases at V and 4 bases at J, leaving 2 bases unmatched. The CDR3 loop reads CASSLTGGTEAFF. CDR3 sequence (DNA): TGTGCCAGCAGCCTGACAGGGGGCACTGAAGCTTTCTTT.

The rearrangement joins TRBV6-1 to TRBJ2-3; a possible D gene is TRBD2 (6 bases). CDR1 is MNHNS and CDR2 is SASEGT in the germline V gene. The CDR3 loop spans 16 amino acids. V lost 2 bases to trimming and J lost 2 bases, with 14 bases between them. The CDR3 region has the DNA TGTGCCAGCAGTGAACCTGGGACTGTACCCACAGATACGCAGTATTTT. This gives the protein CASSEPGTVPTDTQYF.

This clone was seen a single time. One end of the junction fails to match germline, which may point to a read error. This sequence joins TRBV4-2 and TRBJ2-7; D not certain. From germline, CDR1 is LGHNA and CDR2 YNFKEQ. The CDR3 extends over 13 amino acids. This chain's CDR3 is CASSHSPSFEQYF. Written as DNA, the CDR3 is TGTGCCAGCAGCCATTCCCCTTCCTTCGAGCAGTACTTC.

The CDR3 region is CASSFFPGTDLRVQYF. The CDR3 nucleotides are TGCGCCAGCAGCTTTTTTCCGGGGACAGACCTACGAGTGCAGTACTTC. The chain recombines TRBV5-1 with TRBJ2-7, with 7 positions matching TRBD1. CDR3 length: 16 residues. V shed 2 bases and J 9 bases; nucleotides not matched to a gene: 17. The germline gives CDR1 SGHRS, CDR2 YFSETQ.

This clone was seen a handful of times. V gene TRBV14 combines with J gene TRBJ2-7; D is possibly TRBD1 (5 bases). There are 18 residues in the CDR3. V lost 4 bases and J 0 bases, leaving 22 bases between the germline ends. Per germline, CDR1 SGHDN and CDR2 FVKESK. DNA of the CDR3: TGTGCCAGCAGCCCCCCGGACAAAAACTTATTAATCTCCTACGAGCAGTACTTC. As protein: CASSPPDKNLLISYEQYF.

V gene TRBV28 combines with J gene TRBJ2-1, with 13 bases fitting TRBD2. This CDR3 contains 14 residues. Germline values: CDR1 MDHEN, CDR2 SYDVKM. Losses at the gene ends were 6 bases for V and 9 bases for J; bases not matched to a gene: 5. DNA for the CDR3: TGTGCCAGCAGCCCCCGGACTAGCGGGGGTGAGCAGTTCTTC. Its protein product is CASSPRTSGGEQFF.

The V and J genes are TRBV28 and TRBJ1-2; no definite D call. The germline gives CDR1 MDHEN, CDR2 SYDVKM. V was shortened by 6 bases and J by 3 bases, with 8 bases between the two germline ends. This CDR3 is built from 12 residues. CDR3 nucleotide sequence: TGTGCCAGCAGAAGTCCGGACTATGGCTACACCTTC. As protein: CASRSPDYGYTF.